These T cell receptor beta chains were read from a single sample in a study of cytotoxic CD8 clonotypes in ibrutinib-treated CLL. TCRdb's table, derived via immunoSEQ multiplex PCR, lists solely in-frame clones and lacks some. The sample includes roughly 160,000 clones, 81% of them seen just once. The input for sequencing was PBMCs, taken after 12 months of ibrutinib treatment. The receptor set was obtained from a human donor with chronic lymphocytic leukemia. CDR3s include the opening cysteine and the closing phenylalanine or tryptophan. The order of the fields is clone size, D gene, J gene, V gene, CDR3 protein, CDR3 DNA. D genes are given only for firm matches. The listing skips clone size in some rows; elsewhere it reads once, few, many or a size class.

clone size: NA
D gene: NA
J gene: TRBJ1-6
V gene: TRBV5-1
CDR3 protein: CASSFPPGRVYSPLHF
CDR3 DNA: TGCGCCAGCAGCTTCCCCCCAGGGAGGGTTTATTCACCCCTCCACTTT

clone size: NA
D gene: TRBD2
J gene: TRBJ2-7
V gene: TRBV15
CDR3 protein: CATSRAGLAGAGEQYF
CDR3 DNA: TGTGCCACCAGCAGAGCGGGACTAGCGGGGGCAGGCGAGCAGTACTTC

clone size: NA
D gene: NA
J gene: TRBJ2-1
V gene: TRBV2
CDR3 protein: CASNRINNEQFF
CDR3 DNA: TGTGCCAGCAATCGCATAAACAATGAGCAGTTCTTC

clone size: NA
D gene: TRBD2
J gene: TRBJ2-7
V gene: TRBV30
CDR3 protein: CAWSVGASGGFEQYF
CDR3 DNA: TGTGCCTGGAGTGTAGGGGCTAGCGGGGGATTCGAGCAGTACTTC

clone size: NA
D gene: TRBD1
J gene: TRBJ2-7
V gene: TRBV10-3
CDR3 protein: CAISSGQAYEQYF
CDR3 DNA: TGTGCCATCAGCAGCGGACAGGCTTACGAGCAGTACTTC

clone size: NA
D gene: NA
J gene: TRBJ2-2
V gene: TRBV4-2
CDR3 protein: CASSQGGLGTAGELFF
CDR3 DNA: TGTGCCAGCAGCCAAGGGGGTCTTGGGACTGCTGGGGAGCTGTTTTTT

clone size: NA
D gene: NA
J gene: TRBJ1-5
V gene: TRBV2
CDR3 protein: CASSAESSNQPQHF
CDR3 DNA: TGTGCCAGCAGTGCGGAGTCTAGCAATCAGCCCCAGCATTTT

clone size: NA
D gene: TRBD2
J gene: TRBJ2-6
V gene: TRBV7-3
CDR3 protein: CASSLGTSSGANVLTF
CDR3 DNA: TGTGCCAGCAGCTTGGGGACTAGCTCTGGGGCCAACGTCCTGACTTTC

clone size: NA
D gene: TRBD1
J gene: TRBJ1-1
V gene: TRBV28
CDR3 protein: CASRGQGRTEAFF
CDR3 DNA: TGTGCCAGCAGGGGACAGGGTAGGACTGAAGCTTTCTTT

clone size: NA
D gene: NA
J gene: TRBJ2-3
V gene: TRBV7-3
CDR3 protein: CASSPGPISDTQYF
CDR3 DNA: TGTGCCAGCAGCCCGGGACCTATATCCGATACGCAGTATTTT

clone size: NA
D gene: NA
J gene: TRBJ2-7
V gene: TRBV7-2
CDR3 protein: CASSLQQDSYEQYF
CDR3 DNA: TGTGCCAGCAGTCTCCAACAAGACTCCTACGAGCAGTACTTC

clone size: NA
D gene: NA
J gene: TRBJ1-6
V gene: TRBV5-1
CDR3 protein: CASSEKSSYNSPLHF
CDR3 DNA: TGCGCCAGCAGCGAGAAGAGCTCCTATAATTCACCCCTCCACTTT

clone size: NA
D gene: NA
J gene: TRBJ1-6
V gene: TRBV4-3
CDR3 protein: CASSQDTDSPLHF
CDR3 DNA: TGCGCCAGCAGCCAAGACACCGATTCACCCCTCCACTTT

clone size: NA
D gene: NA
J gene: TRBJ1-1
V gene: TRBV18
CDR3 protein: CASSPGSREAFF
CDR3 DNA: TGTGCCAGCTCACCAGGAAGCAGGGAAGCTTTCTTT

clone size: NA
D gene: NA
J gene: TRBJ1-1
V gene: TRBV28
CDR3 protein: CASSQGPWSAFF
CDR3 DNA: TGTGCCAGCAGTCAGGGTCCCTGGTCAGCTTTCTTT

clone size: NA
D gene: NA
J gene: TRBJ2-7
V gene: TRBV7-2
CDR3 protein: CASSLALSREQYF
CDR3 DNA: TGTGCCAGCAGCTTAGCGCTGTCTCGTGAGCAGTACTTC

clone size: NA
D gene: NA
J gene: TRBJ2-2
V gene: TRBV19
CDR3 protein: CASSRSLVNTGELFF
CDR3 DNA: TGTGCCAGTAGTCGGTCCTTAGTAAACACCGGGGAGCTGTTTTTT

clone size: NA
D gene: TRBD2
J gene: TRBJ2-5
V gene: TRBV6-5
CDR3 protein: CASSLFSGGGQETQYF
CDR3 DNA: TGTGCCAGCAGTTTATTCTCGGGGGGAGGCCAAGAGACCCAGTACTTC

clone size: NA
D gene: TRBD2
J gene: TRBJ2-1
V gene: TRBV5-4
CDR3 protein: CASSPGLAGHNEQFF
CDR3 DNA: TGTGCCAGCAGCCCGGGACTAGCGGGCCACAATGAGCAGTTCTTC

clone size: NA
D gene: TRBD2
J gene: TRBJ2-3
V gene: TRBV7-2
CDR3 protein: CASSLDGRPRGTRRDTQYF
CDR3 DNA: TGTGCCAGCAGCTTAGATGGTCGGCCCCGCGGGACTAGGCGCGATACGCAGTATTTT

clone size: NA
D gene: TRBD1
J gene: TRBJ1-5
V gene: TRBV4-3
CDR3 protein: CASSQERARGSNQPQHF
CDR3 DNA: TGCGCCAGCAGCCAAGAGAGGGCCAGGGGGAGCAATCAGCCCCAGCATTTT

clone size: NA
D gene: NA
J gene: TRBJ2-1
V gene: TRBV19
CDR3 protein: CASSISAVSSYNEQFF
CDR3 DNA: TGTGCCAGTAGCATATCGGCGGTCAGCTCCTACAATGAGCAGTTCTTC

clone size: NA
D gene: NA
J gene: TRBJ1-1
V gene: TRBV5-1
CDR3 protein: CASREVVVTEAFF
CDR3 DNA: TGCGCCAGCAGGGAGGTCGTAGTCACTGAAGCTTTCTTT

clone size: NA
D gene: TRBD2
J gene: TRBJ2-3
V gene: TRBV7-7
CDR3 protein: CASSLGLAGGPATDTQYF
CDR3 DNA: TGTGCTAGCAGCTTAGGACTAGCGGGGGGACCAGCCACAGATACGCAGTATTTT

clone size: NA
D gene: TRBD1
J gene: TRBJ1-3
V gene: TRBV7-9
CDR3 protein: CASSLEGTGRGNTIYF
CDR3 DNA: TGTGCCAGCAGCTTAGAAGGGACAGGTCGGGGAAACACCATATATTTT

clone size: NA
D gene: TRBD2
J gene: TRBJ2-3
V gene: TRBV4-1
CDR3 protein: CASSQDKSASGGDTQYF
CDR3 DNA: TGCGCCAGCAGCCAAGATAAAAGCGCCTCGGGGGGAGATACGCAGTATTTT

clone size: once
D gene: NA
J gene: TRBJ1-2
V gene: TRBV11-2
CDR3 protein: CASSLGRASYGYTF
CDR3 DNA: TGTGCCAGCAGCTTAGGACGGGCCTCCTATGGCTACACCTTC

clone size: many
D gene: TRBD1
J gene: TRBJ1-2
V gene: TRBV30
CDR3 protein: CASTGGLGYTF
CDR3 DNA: TGTGCTTCGACAGGGGGCTTGGGCTACACCTTC

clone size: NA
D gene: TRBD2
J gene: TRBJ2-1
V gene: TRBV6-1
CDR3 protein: CASSVYFRGGRDNEQFF
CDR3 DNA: TGTGCCAGCAGTGTTTATTTCCGGGGGGGAAGGGACAATGAGCAGTTCTTC

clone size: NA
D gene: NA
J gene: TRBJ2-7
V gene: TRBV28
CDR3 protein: CASLAPGSSIYEQYF
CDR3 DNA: TGTGCCAGCCTTGCTCCAGGGTCTAGTATCTACGAGCAGTACTTC

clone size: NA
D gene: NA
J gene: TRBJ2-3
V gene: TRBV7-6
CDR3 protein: CASSLTDTQYF
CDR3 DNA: TGTGCCAGCAGCTTAACTGATACGCAGTATTTT

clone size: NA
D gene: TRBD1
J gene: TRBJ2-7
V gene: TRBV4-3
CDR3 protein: CASSRNRGSYEQYF
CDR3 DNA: TGCGCCAGCAGCCGAAACAGGGGCTCCTACGAGCAGTACTTC

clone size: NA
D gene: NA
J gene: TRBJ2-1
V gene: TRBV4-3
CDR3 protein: CASSGNNEQFF
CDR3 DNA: TGCGCCAGCAGCGGAAACAATGAGCAGTTCTTC

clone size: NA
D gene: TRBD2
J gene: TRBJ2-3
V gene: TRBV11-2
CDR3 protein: CASSPILAGGLRDTQYF
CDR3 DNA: TGTGCCAGCAGCCCAATACTAGCGGGGGGCCTCAGGGATACGCAGTATTTT